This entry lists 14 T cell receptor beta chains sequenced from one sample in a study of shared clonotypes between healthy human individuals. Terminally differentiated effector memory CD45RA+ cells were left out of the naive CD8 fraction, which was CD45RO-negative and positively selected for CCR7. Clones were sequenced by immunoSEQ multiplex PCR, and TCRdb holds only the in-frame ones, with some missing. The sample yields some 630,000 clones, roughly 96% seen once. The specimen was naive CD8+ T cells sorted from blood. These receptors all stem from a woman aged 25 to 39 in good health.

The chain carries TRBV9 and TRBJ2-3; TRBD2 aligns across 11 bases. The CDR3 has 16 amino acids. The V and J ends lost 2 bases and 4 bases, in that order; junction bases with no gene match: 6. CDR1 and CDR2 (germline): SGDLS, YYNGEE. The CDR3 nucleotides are TGTGCCAGCAGCGTCATAACTAGCGGGAGCGCAGATACGCAGTATTTT. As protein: CASSVITSGSADTQYF.

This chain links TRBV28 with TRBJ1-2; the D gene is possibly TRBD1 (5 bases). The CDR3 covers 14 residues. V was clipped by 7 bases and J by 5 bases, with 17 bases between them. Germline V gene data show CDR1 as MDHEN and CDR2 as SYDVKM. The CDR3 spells CASIEGRARYGYTF. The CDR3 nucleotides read TGTGCCAGCATCGAGGGCAGGGCCCGTTATGGCTACACCTTC.

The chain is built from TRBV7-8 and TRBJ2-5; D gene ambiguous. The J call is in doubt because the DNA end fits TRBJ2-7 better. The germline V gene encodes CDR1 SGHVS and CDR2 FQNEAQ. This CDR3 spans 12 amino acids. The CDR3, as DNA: TGTGCCAGCAGCCCTTCCAACGACGAGCAGTACTTC. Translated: CASSPSNDEQYF.

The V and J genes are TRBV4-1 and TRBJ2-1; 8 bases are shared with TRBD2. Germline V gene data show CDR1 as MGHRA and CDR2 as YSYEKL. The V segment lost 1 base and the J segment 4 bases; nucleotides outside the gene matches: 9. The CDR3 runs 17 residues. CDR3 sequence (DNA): TGCGCCAGCAGCCAAGTTAGAGCGGGAGTCTCTTACAATGAGCAGTTCTTC. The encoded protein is CASSQVRAGVSYNEQFF.

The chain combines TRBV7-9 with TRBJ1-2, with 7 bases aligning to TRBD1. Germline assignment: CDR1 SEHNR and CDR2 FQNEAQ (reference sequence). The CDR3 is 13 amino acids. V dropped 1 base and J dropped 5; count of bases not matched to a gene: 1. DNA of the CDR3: TGTGCCAGCAGCTTAGAGACAGGGTATGGCTACACCTTC. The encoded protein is CASSLETGYGYTF.

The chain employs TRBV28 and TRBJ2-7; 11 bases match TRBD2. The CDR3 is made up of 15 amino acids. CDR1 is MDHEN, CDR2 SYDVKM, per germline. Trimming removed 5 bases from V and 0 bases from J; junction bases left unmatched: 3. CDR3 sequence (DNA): TGTGCCAGCAGTACCCTAGCGGGGGGCTCCTACGAGCAGTACTTC. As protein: CASSTLAGGSYEQYF.

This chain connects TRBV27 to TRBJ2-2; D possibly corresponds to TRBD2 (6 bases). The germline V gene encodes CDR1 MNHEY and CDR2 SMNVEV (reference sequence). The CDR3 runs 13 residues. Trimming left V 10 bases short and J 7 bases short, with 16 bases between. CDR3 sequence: CATHGGEDGELFF. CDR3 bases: TGTGCCACCCACGGGGGAGAGGACGGGGAGCTGTTTTTT.

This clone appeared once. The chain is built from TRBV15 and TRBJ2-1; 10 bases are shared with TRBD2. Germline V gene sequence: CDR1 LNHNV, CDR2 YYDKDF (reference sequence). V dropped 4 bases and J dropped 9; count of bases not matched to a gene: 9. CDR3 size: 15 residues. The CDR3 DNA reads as TGTGCCACCAGCATTGATCGGGCTAGCGGGAGTGAGCAGTTCTTC. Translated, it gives CATSIDRASGSEQFF.

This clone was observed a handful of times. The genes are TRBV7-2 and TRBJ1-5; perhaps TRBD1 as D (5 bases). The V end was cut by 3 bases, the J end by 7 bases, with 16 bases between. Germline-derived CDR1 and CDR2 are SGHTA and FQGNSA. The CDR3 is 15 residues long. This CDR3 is CASSFALGRGQPQHF. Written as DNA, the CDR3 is TGTGCCAGCAGCTTCGCCCTAGGGCGGGGGCAGCCCCAGCATTTT. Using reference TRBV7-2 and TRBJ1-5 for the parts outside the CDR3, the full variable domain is GAGVSQSPSNKVTEKGKDVELRCDPISGHTALYWYRQSLGQGLEFLIYFQGNSAPDKSGLPSDRFSAERTGGSVSTLTIQRTQQEDSAVYLCASSFALGRGQPQHFGDGTRLSIL.

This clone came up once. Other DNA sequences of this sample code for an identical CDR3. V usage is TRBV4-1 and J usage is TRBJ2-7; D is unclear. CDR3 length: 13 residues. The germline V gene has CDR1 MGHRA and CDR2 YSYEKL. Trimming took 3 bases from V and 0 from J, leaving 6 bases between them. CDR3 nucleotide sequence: TGCGCCAGCAGCCATCTGGGCTCCTACGAGCAGTACTTC. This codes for CASSHLGSYEQYF.

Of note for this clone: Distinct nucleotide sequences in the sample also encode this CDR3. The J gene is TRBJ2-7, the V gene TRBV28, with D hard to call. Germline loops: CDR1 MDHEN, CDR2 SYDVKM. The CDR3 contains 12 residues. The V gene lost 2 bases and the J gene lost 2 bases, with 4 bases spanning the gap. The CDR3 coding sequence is TGTGCCAGCAGTTTAAGGGCCTACGAGCAGTACTTC. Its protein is CASSLRAYEQYF.

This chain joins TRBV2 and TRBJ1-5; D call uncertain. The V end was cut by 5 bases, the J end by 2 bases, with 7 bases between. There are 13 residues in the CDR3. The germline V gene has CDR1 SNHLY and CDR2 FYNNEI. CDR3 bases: TGTGCCAGCAGTTTTAGCCGCAATCAGCCCCAGCATTTT. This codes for CASSFSRNQPQHF.

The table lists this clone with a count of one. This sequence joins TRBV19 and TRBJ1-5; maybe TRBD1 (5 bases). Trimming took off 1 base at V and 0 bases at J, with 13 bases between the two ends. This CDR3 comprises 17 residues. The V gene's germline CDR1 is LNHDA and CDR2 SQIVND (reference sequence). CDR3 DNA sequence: TGTGCCAGTAGTATAGGTGAACAGGTTTATAGCAATCAGCCCCAGCATTTT. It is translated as CASSIGEQVYSNQPQHF.

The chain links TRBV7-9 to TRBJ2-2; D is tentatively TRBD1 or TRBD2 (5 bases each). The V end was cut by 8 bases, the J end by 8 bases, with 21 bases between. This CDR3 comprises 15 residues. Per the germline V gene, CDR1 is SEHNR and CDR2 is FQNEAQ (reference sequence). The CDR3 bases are TGTGCCAGCCAGCCACCGGGGCTCACGCAAGGGGAGCTGTTTTTT. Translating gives CASQPPGLTQGELFF.